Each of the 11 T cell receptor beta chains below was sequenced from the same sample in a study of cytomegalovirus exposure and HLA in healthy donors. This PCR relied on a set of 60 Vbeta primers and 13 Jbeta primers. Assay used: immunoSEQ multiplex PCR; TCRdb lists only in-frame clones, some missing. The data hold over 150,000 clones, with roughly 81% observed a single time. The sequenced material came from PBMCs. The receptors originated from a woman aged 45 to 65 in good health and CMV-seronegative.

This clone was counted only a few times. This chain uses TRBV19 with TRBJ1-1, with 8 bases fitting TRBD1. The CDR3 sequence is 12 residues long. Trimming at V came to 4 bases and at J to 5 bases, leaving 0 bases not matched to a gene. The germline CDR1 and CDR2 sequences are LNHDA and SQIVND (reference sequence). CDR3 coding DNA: TGTGCCAGTAGTAGACAGGGGACTGAAGCTTTCTTT. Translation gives CASSRQGTEAFF.

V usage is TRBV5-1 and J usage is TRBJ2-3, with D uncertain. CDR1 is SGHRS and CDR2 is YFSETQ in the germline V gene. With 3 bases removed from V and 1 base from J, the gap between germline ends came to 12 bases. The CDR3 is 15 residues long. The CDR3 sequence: CASSSLGFGTDTQYF. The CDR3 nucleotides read TGCGCCAGCAGCTCCCTAGGCTTCGGCACAGATACGCAGTATTTT.

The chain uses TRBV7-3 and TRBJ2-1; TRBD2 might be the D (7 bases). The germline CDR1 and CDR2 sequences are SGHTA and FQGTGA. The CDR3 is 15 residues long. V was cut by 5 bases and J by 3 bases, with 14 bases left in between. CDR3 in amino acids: CASSREGGGYNEQFF. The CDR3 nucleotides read TGTGCCAGCAGCCGTGAAGGGGGGGGCTACAATGAGCAGTTCTTC. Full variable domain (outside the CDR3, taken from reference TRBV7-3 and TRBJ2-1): GAGVSQTPSNKVTEKGKYVELRCDPISGHTALYWYRQSLGQGPEFLIYFQGTGAADDSGLPNDRFFAVRPEGSVSTLKIQRTERGDSAVYLCASSREGGGYNEQFFGPGTRLTVL.

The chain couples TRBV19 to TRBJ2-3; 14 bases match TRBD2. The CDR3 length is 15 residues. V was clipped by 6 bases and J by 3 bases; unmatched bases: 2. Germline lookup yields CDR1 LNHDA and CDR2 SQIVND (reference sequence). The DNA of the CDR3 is TGTGCCAGTAGGACTAGCGGGGGGGGGACAGATACGCAGTATTTT. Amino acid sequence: CASRTSGGGTDTQYF.

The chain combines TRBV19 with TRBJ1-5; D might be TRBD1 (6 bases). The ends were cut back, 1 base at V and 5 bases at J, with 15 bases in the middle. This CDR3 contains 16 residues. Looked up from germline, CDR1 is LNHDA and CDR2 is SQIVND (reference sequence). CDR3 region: CASSIVRGKGDQPQHF. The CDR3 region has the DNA TGTGCCAGTAGTATAGTTCGGGGAAAGGGGGATCAGCCCCAGCATTTT.

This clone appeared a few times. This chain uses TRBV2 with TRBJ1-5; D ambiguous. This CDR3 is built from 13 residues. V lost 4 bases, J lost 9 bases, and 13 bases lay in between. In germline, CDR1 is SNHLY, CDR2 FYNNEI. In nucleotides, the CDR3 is TGTGCCAGCAGTGTAAGCTCCTCGTGGCCCCAGCATTTT. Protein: CASSVSSSWPQHF. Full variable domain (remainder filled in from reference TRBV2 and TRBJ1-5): EPEVTQTPSHQVTQMGQEVILRCVPISNHLYFYWYRQILGQKVEFLVSFYNNEISEKSEIFDDQFSVERPDGSNFTLKIRSTKLEDSAMYFCASSVSSSWPQHFGDGTRLSIL.

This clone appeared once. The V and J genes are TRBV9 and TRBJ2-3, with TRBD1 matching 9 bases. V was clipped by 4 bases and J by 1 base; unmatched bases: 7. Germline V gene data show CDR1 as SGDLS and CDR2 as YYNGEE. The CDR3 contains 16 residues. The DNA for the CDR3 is TGTGCCAGCAGCCCCCGGACAGGGGAGGGCACAGATACGCAGTATTTT. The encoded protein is CASSPRTGEGTDTQYF.

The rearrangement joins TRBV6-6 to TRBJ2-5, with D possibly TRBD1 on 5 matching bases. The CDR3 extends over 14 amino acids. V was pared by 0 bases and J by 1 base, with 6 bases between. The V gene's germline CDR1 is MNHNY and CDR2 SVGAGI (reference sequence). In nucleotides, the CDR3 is TGTGCCAGCAGTTACTCGGACATCCAAGAGACCCAGTACTTC. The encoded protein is CASSYSDIQETQYF.

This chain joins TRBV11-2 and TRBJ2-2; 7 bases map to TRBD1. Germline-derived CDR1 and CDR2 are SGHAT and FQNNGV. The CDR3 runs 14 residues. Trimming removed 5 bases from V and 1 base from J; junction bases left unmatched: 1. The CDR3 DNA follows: TGTGCCAGCAGCCGGGACAGGAACACCGGGGAGCTGTTTTTT. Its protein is CASSRDRNTGELFF.

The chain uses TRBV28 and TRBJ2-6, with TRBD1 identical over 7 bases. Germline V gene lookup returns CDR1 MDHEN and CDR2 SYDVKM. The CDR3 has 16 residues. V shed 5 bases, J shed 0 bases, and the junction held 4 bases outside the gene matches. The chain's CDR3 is CASSAGTASGANVLTF. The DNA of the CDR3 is TGTGCCAGCAGTGCCGGGACAGCCTCTGGGGCCAACGTCCTGACTTTC.

CDR3 sequence reads: CASSVRLAGGADTQYF. CDR3 DNA: TGTGCCAGCAGCGTGAGACTAGCGGGGGGGGCAGATACGCAGTATTTT. This chain links TRBV9 with TRBJ2-3, with 14 bases aligning to TRBD2. CDR3 size: 16 residues. Germline trimming cut 2 bases from V and 4 bases from J; bases unmatched to any gene: 3. Looked up from germline, CDR1 is SGDLS and CDR2 is YYNGEE.